The rows below give T cell receptor beta chains drawn from one sample of a study of T-cell memory formation after mild COVID-19. TCRdb itself ran the 5' RACE reads through MiXCR, one entry per CDR3 protein. The sample holds 360,000 or so distinct CDR3 sequences; over 25% are singletons and the top ten take roughly 13%. The sample comprised PBMCs or a T cell subset sorted from them (not recorded which). These receptor sequences come from an adult woman who had mild COVID-19 (a few samples of this study predate the infection). Cell type and time point are not known. Both conserved end residues are part of each CDR3.

v_call	j_call	cdr3_aa
TRBV6-1	TRBJ2-7	CASSRDGRSSYEQYF
TRBV3-1	TRBJ2-1	CASMTGGNNEQFF
TRBV11-2	TRBJ2-7	CASSSIYGGLAGVYEQYF
TRBV5-1	TRBJ2-7	CASSFGTTTYEQYF
TRBV27	TRBJ2-5	CASSLGAGGGSTQYF
TRBV27	TRBJ1-2	CASSLTDSPVGGYTF
TRBV29-1	TRBJ2-4	CSVALAGGPPKNIQYF
TRBV24-1	TRBJ2-1	CATSASGRASEQFF
TRBV4-2	TRBJ2-7	CASSPHLVASSYEQYF
TRBV29-1	TRBJ2-5	CSSTSTSGGAETQYF
TRBV2	TRBJ1-5	CASRQTDTPQHF
TRBV5-1	TRBJ1-1	CASSLAFVNTEAFF
TRBV12-3/TRBV12-4	TRBJ1-2	CASSFGLQGDGYTF
TRBV20-1	TRBJ2-1	CSANGLAGGPGKQFF
TRBV20-1	TRBJ2-1	CSAPGQGSDEQFF
TRBV28	TRBJ2-5	CASSFGRQETQYF